These 25 T cell receptor beta chains were all obtained from the same sample, sequenced in a study of post-analysis software for immune sequencing data. Study-wide points: There were four or five TRBV segments more frequent in patients than controls, and TRBV5-6, TRBV5-1 and TRBV20-1 were among them.

Antigens of these TCRs are unknown. Included in the TCR beta cDNA libraries were unique molecular identifiers. TCRdb ran MiXCR on the PCR reads and lists one entry per CDR3 protein. The profile covers a few hundred thousand distinct CDR3 sequences, with 35% to 40% appearing a single time and around 5.2% taken by the ten largest. The source material was blood. Receptors were obtained from a girl aged 5-17 years with multiple sclerosis.

The chain couples TRBV11-2 to TRBJ2-5, with 8 bases identical to TRBD2. CDR1 is SGHAT, CDR2 FQNNGV, per germline. After removal of 3 bases from V and 5 bases from J, the junction contained 14 bases not matched to a gene. This CDR3 spans 17 amino acids. The CDR3 sequence: CASSFESPGLEWETQYF. The CDR3 nucleotides are TGTGCCAGCAGCTTTGAATCCCCGGGACTAGAGTGGGAGACCCAGTACTTC.

This clonotype was observed many times. V usage is TRBV15 and J usage is TRBJ2-2; no firm D call. Per the germline V gene, CDR1 is LNHNV and CDR2 is YYDKDF (reference sequence). The CDR3 totals 15 residues. Trimming cost V 1 base and J 2 bases, with 8 bases left between them. The CDR3 sequence: CATSRGKLNTGELFF. The CDR3 region has the DNA TGTGCCACCAGCAGAGGGAAACTCAACACCGGGGAGCTGTTTTTT.

As to this clonotype: Possible read error: a much larger clone is one base away. The rearrangement uses TRBV5-6 and TRBJ2-5; possibly TRBD1 for D (6 bases). Trimming pared 2 bases from V and 5 bases from J, leaving 16 bases between. The CDR3 covers 15 residues. The germline gives CDR1 SGHDT, CDR2 YYEEEE. DNA of the CDR3: TGTGCCAGCAGCTTTGGACAGACGCGACGGGAGACCCAGTACTTC. Amino acids: CASSFGQTRRETQYF.

This clonotype has a count of ten or more. Germline is not matched at one junction end, which may reflect a read error. The chain uses TRBV7-2 and TRBJ2-5; D unresolved. This CDR3 contains 13 residues. From germline, CDR1 is SGHTA and CDR2 FQGNSA. The CDR3 loop reads CASSGSRGETQYF. The CDR3 DNA follows: TGCGCCAGCAGTGGATCCCGAGGCGAGACCCAGTACTTC.

This clonotype appeared many times. The chain has TRBV7-2 and TRBJ2-1; 9 bases align to TRBD2. The CDR3 covers 19 residues. The junction had 14 bases not matched to a gene; V was cut back by 5 bases and J by 0 bases. Germline V gene sequence: CDR1 SGHTA, CDR2 FQGNSA. DNA for the CDR3: TGTGCCAGCAGCCGGAGACTAGCGGAGTCATTTAGCTCCTACAATGAGCAGTTCTTC. Protein: CASSRRLAESFSSYNEQFF.

Many counts were recorded for this clonotype. V usage is TRBV12-3 or TRBV12-4 and J usage is TRBJ1-5; 9 bases fit TRBD1. The ends lost 4 bases at V and 7 bases at J; junction bases unmatched: 5. CDR3 size: 14 residues. The CDR3, as DNA: TGTGCCAGCAGTTCCACGGGACAGGGCCAGCCCCAGCATTTT. Protein sequence: CASSSTGQGQPQHF.

The V gene is TRBV5-1, the J gene TRBJ1-1, with TRBD1 matching over 9 bases. J gave up 1 base and V 2 bases, and 12 bases lay outside the gene matches. Germline CDR1 is SGHRS and CDR2 is YFSETQ. The CDR3 spans 18 residues. The CDR3 region is CASSFVVGQGFSNTEAFF. DNA of the CDR3: TGCGCCAGCAGCTTTGTGGTGGGACAGGGATTCTCGAACACTGAAGCTTTCTTT.

The chain joins TRBV6-6 to TRBJ1-1, with 8 positions matching TRBD1. The CDR3 totals 13 residues. Germline CDR1 MNHNY, CDR2 SVGAGI (reference sequence). V dropped 10 bases and J dropped 4; count of bases not matched to a gene: 8. CDR3 DNA sequence: TGTGCCAACGCCGCGACAGGGGCCACTGAAGCTTTCTTT. Its protein product is CANAATGATEAFF.

Ten or more counts support this clonotype. The genes are TRBV12-3 or TRBV12-4 and TRBJ2-3; 12 positions match TRBD2. The CDR3 consists of 17 residues. Trimming took 8 bases from V and 3 from J; bases not matched to a gene: 12. CDR3 region: CASGAGRTSGTTDTQYF. CDR3 nucleotides: TGTGCCAGCGGTGCGGGGCGGACTAGCGGGACAACAGATACGCAGTATTTT.

The gene calls are TRBV6-1 and TRBJ1-1; perhaps TRBD1 as D (5 bases). Germline CDR1 is MNHNS and CDR2 is SASEGT. The V end was cut by 8 bases, the J end by 6 bases, with 13 bases between. The CDR3 is 12 amino acids. As DNA, the CDR3 is TGTGCCAGCGCACGGGGCAGCGCTGAAGCTTTCTTT. This gives the protein CASARGSAEAFF.

This clonotype turned up a few times. The chain employs TRBV2 and TRBJ1-3, with TRBD1 matching 11 bases. Germline CDR1 is SNHLY and CDR2 is FYNNEI. The CDR3 covers 15 residues. Trimming at V came to 8 bases and at J to 0 bases, leaving 3 bases not matched to a gene. CDR3 sequence (DNA): TGTGCCAGCGGGGGGACAGGGGGCTCTGGAAACACCATATATTTT. This encodes CASGGTGGSGNTIYF.

As regards this clonotype: This sequence may be a read error, since a much larger clone differs from it by one base. The rearrangement joins TRBV18 to TRBJ2-5; 7 positions agree with TRBD2. The CDR3 spans 12 residues. The germline V gene encodes CDR1 KGHSH and CDR2 LQKENI. V was clipped by 2 bases and J by 11 bases; unmatched bases: 5. The CDR3 nucleotides read TGTGCCAGCTCACCAGCGGGGGTCAAGCAGTACTTC. Translating gives CASSPAGVKQYF.

This clonotype was seen repeatedly, ten times or more. The rearrangement joins TRBV29-1 to TRBJ2-7; 9 bases map to TRBD1. V dropped 3 bases and J dropped 7; count of bases not matched to a gene: 7. This CDR3 contains 13 residues. Germline V lookup: CDR1 SQVTM, CDR2 ANQGSEA. The CDR3 DNA reads as TGCAGCGTTGACGTGACAGGGGGAGGGGAGCAGTACTTC. Protein sequence: CSVDVTGGGEQYF.

This clonotype has a handful of counts. The chain uses TRBV3-1 and TRBJ2-3; TRBD2 is a possible D gene (5 bases). The CDR3 has 16 amino acids. Trimming shortened V by 6 bases and J by 9 bases, and 25 bases separated the two germline ends. Germline CDR1 and CDR2: LGHDT and YNNKEL (reference sequence). CDR3 amino acids: CASSLEPSRGQKTQYF. The DNA of the CDR3 is TGTGCCAGCAGTTTGGAACCTAGCCGAGGCCAGAAAACGCAGTATTTT.

In its sample, this clonotype is medium-sized. The V and J genes are TRBV5-1 and TRBJ2-3; TRBD2 aligns across 8 bases. CDR1 is SGHRS, CDR2 YFSETQ, per germline. This CDR3 region has 15 residues. J was trimmed by 3 bases and V by 2 bases; bases with no gene match: 5. CDR3 sequence (DNA): TGCGCCAGCAGCTTCGCGAGCGGGAGAACAGATACGCAGTATTTT. Translated, it gives CASSFASGRTDTQYF.

Of note for this clonotype: Mismatch with germline at one junction end may stem from a read error. The rearrangement links TRBV11-2 to TRBJ1-6; D gene uncertain. CDR3 size: 13 residues. Germline V CDR1 and CDR2: SGHAT, FQNNGV. The CDR3 DNA reads as TGTACCAGCAGCCCAGAACTCGGTTCACCCCTCCACTTT. Its protein is CTSSPELGSPLHF.

This clonotype has a count of ten or more. The CDR3 reads CASSLVGGRTGELFF. As DNA, the CDR3 is TGCGCCAGCAGCTTGGTCGGGGGTCGCACCGGGGAGCTGTTTTTT. This chain uses TRBV5-1 with TRBJ2-2; a weak D match, TRBD2 (6 bases). Germline-derived CDR1 and CDR2 are SGHRS and YFSETQ. V dropped 0 bases and J dropped 4 bases, with 10 bases sitting between them. The CDR3 sequence is 15 residues long.

This clonotype has a count of ten or more. The chain joins TRBV7-8 to TRBJ2-3; TRBD1 is a possible D gene (6 bases). The CDR3 length is 15 residues. V lost 5 bases and J lost 4, with 16 bases in between. The germline gives CDR1 SGHVS, CDR2 FQNEAQ. CDR3 amino acids: CASSGGTLAADTQYF. The CDR3 coding sequence is TGTGCCAGCAGCGGTGGGACACTCGCCGCAGATACGCAGTATTTT. Full variable domain (rest looked up from reference TRBV7-8 and TRBJ2-3): GAGVSQSPRYKVAKRGQDVALRCDPISGHVSLFWYQQALGQGPEFLTYFQNEAQLDKSGLPSDRFFAERPEGSVSTLKIQRTQQEDSAVYLCASSGGTLAADTQYFGPGTRLTVL.

This clonotype has at least ten counts. The chain joins TRBV6-5 to TRBJ1-2; D not certain. Trimming cost V 7 bases and J 8 bases, with 14 bases left between them. The germline V gene encodes CDR1 MNHEY and CDR2 SVGAGI. CDR3 length equals 12 residues. CDR3 in DNA: TGTGCCAGCAATCCGGGGATCGGCGGCTACACCTTC. It encodes CASNPGIGGYTF.

This clonotype was picked up many times. The chain is built from TRBV4-1 and TRBJ2-7; a possible D gene is TRBD2 (6 bases). CDR1 and CDR2 (germline): MGHRA, YSYEKL. The CDR3 has 15 amino acids. Trimming stripped 5 bases from V and 0 bases from J, with 14 bases between. The CDR3 region has the DNA TGCGCCAGCAGCATACAACCCGGGAGCTCCTACGAGCAGTACTTC. Protein product: CASSIQPGSSYEQYF.

The J gene is TRBJ2-1, the V gene TRBV29-1; 7 nucleotides line up with TRBD2. This CDR3 is 14 amino acids long. With V trimmed by 5 bases and J by 0 bases, 4 bases remained unmatched. The germline V gene has CDR1 SQVTM and CDR2 ANQGSEA. The DNA of the CDR3 is TGCAGCGTTTCCACGGGGGGCTCCTACAATGAGCAGTTCTTC. Protein: CSVSTGGSYNEQFF.

The rearrangement joins TRBV18 to TRBJ1-1; TRBD1 matches at 9 bases. The CDR3 covers 15 residues. J was trimmed by 6 bases and V by 2 bases; bases with no gene match: 7. From germline, CDR1 is KGHSH and CDR2 LQKENI. CDR3 residues: CASSPADGQGSEAFF. CDR3 nucleotide sequence: TGTGCCAGCTCACCAGCGGACGGACAGGGGTCTGAAGCTTTCTTT.

The CDR3 DNA sequence: TGTGCCAGCAGCTTAGGAGACAGGAGTTACACCGGGGAGCTGTTTTTT. Encoded protein: CASSLGDRSYTGELFF. The rearrangement uses TRBV7-9 and TRBJ2-2, with D possibly matching TRBD1 (6 bases). V lost 1 base, J lost 3 bases, and 12 bases lay in between. Looked up from germline, CDR1 is SEHNR and CDR2 is FQNEAQ (reference sequence). CDR3 length: 16 amino acids.

To note about this clonotype: It may be a read error: a sequence one base away is much more abundant. The chain uses TRBV20-1 and TRBJ1-5, with 10 bases aligning to TRBD1. The V gene's germline CDR1 is DFQATT and CDR2 SNEGSKA (reference sequence). The length of the CDR3 is 15 residues. V lost 6 bases to trimming and J lost 2 bases; unmatched junction nucleotides: 7. The CDR3 coding sequence is TGCAGTGCGACGACAGGGGGCTCTGGCAATCAGCCCCAGCATTTT. Encoded protein: CSATTGGSGNQPQHF.

The sample holds a few counts of this clonotype. The chain links TRBV6-2 or TRBV6-3 to TRBJ2-7; the match to TRBD1 covers 9 bases. The CDR3 contains 14 residues. V dropped 6 bases and J dropped 5; count of bases not matched to a gene: 8. CDR1 and CDR2 (germline): MNHEY, SVGEGT. Written as DNA, the CDR3 is TGTGCCAGCAGACCCGACAGGGGGGAACACGAGCAGTACTTC. It translates to CASRPDRGEHEQYF.